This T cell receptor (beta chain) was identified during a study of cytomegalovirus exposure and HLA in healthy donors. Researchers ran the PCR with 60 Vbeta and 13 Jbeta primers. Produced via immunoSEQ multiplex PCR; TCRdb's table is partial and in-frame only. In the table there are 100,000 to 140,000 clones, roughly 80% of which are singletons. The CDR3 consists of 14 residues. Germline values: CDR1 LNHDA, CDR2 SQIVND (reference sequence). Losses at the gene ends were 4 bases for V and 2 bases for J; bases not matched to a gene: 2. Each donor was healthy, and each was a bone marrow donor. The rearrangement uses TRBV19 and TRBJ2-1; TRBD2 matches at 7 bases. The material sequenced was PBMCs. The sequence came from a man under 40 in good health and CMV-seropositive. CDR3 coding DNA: TGTGCCAGTAGTAAAGCGGGGCCCTACAATGAGCAGTTCTTC. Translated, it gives CASSKAGPYNEQFF.